What follows are 9 T cell receptor beta chains derived from one specimen sequenced in a study of blood T cell repertoires in COVID-19. This table comes from immunoSEQ multiplex PCR, and its TCRdb copy is limited to in-frame clones, with some not included. Counted here are 65,000 to 95,000 clones, about 91% occurring once; the ten biggest clones make up around 12%. The sample consisted of peripheral blood. These receptors came from an older man with active or convalescent COVID-19.

This chain links TRBV3-1 (or the pseudogene TRBV3-2) with TRBJ1-2; no definite D call. Germline V gives CDR1 LGHDT, CDR2 YNNKEL (reference sequence). Trimming took 4 bases from V and 8 from J, leaving 26 bases between them. The CDR3 loop spans 17 amino acids. CDR3 sequence (DNA): TGTGCCAGCAGCCGCTCGGTTGGTGAGGGCCCGAGAAGGGGCTACACCTTC. This translates into CASSRSVGEGPRRGYTF.

The chain recombines TRBV5-1 with TRBJ2-3, with 7 bases fitting TRBD1. CDR1 is SGHRS and CDR2 is YFSETQ in the germline V gene. J gave up 0 bases and V 4 bases, and 20 bases lay outside the gene matches. This CDR3 has 20 amino acids. The CDR3 here is CASSAEPPGTVPLSTDTQYF. The CDR3, as DNA: TGCGCCAGCAGCGCGGAACCCCCCGGGACAGTCCCCTTAAGCACAGATACGCAGTATTTT.

This chain links TRBV6-6 with TRBJ2-3; tentatively, D is TRBD2 (7 bases). Germline loops: CDR1 MNHNY, CDR2 SVGAGI (reference sequence). Trimming shortened V by 3 bases and J by 4 bases, and 17 bases separated the two germline ends. This CDR3 spans 16 amino acids. DNA of the CDR3: TGTGCCAGCAGTTATTCTGGGGGGGCCTATCCAGATACGCAGTATTTT. As protein: CASSYSGGAYPDTQYF.

The J gene is TRBJ2-1, the V gene TRBV30; TRBD2 aligns across 7 bases. Germline loops: CDR1 GTSNPN, CDR2 SVGIG (reference sequence). Trimming removed 2 bases from V and 4 bases from J; junction bases left unmatched: 8. The CDR3 is 15 residues long. CDR3 coding DNA: TGTGCCTGGAGTCCCAGACGCGGGGGTTACAATGAGCAGTTCTTC. Its translation: CAWSPRRGGYNEQFF.

The CDR3, as DNA: TGTGCCATCAGTGAGCTCCAGGGCACTGAAGCTTTCTTT. Translated, it gives CAISELQGTEAFF. The V gene is TRBV10-3, the J gene TRBJ1-1; possibly TRBD1 for D (5 bases). This CDR3 has 13 amino acids. V was trimmed by 2 bases and J by 4 bases, leaving 8 bases between them. Germline values: CDR1 ENHRY, CDR2 SYGVKD.

The genes are TRBV6-2 or TRBV6-3 and TRBJ2-5; D is uncertain. This CDR3 has 12 amino acids. Germline V CDR1 and CDR2: MNHEY, SVGEGT. Trimming removed 5 bases at V and 2 bases at J, with 6 bases between. CDR3 region: CASSLEQETQYF. The CDR3 nucleotides are TGTGCCAGCAGTCTAGAGCAAGAGACCCAGTACTTC.

The rearrangement joins TRBV6-5 to TRBJ1-5, with D perhaps matching TRBD1 (5 bases). Germline V lookup: CDR1 MNHEY, CDR2 SVGAGI. The V end lost 7 bases, the J end lost 0 bases, and 13 bases lay between the germline ends. The CDR3 has 15 amino acids. In DNA form, the CDR3 reads TGTGCCAGCACTTATGGACAATATAGCAATCAGCCCCAGCATTTT. Translated, it gives CASTYGQYSNQPQHF.

V is TRBV27 and J is TRBJ1-4; 7 nucleotides agree with TRBD1. V trimming: 5 bases; J trimming: 0 bases; junction bases outside the gene matches: 6. Germline V gives CDR1 MNHEY, CDR2 SMNVEV (reference sequence). This CDR3 region has 16 residues. In DNA, the CDR3 is TGTGCCAGCAGTCCCCGGACAGGTACAACTAATGAAAAACTGTTTTTT. Residues: CASSPRTGTTNEKLFF. The full variable domain, its missing parts supplied by reference TRBV27 and TRBJ1-4, is EAQVTQNPRYLITVTGKKLTVTCSQNMNHEYMSWYRQDPGLGLRQIYYSMNVEVTDKGDVPEGYKVSRKEKRNFPLILESPSPNQTSLYFCASSPRTGTTNEKLFFGSGTQLSVL.

This clone was detected only a few times. The gene calls are TRBV4-3 and TRBJ2-7; 7 bases fit TRBD1. The CDR3 is 14 amino acids. Trimming at V came to 6 bases and at J to 1 base, leaving 6 bases not matched to a gene. CDR1 and CDR2 from the germline V gene are LGHNA and YSLEER. This CDR3 is CASSPGTASYEQYF. CDR3 nucleotides: TGCGCCAGCAGTCCTGGGACAGCGTCCTACGAGCAGTACTTC.